The entry below gives a single T cell receptor (beta chain) sequence along with its context. The antigen remains undetermined. The treatment: roughly 19 received Ad26.COV2.S at low or high dose, single or two shots; about five received placebo; per-sample allocation not given. Day 63 after the first injection of vaccine or placebo was the sampling time. This sample is part of a study of Ad26.COV2.S vaccination and SARS-CoV-2 variants. On the study more broadly: Donor was one of the participants in the Ad26.COV2.S arm of the COV1001 trial. Intramuscular Ad26.COV2.S doses were given once or twice, 56 days apart. Whole-study results and caveats: Breadth of non-spike TCRs did not differ between vaccinees and placebo recipients. Overall T cell responses may have been underestimated by the analyses of TCR breadth and depth.

The protocol was immunoSEQ multiplex PCR, while the TCRdb copy is restricted to in-frame clones and leaves out a portion. The sample records about 680,000 clones, more than 80% being singletons. CDR1 is DFQATT, CDR2 SNEGSKA, per germline (reference sequence). Between the trimmed V and J ends, which lost 3 bases and 8 bases, there was a span of 11 bases. This CDR3 comprises 13 residues. This chain connects TRBV20-1 to TRBJ1-6, with a weak D call TRBD1 (5 bases). This sample comprised peripheral blood, obtained in a trial of Ad26.COV2.S vaccine versus placebo. The source of this sequence is a person between 18 and 60 years old who received the Ad26.COV2.S COVID-19 vaccine or a placebo. Here the CDR3 reads CSASLQGDSPLHF. The CDR3 bases are TGCAGTGCTAGTTTGCAGGGCGATTCACCCCTCCACTTT.